This T cell receptor beta chain appears in the sequencing data of a study of blood T cell repertoires in COVID-19. Assay used: immunoSEQ multiplex PCR; TCRdb lists only in-frame clones, some missing. The sample includes fewer than 200,000 clones, more than 85% of them seen just once. Germline assignment: CDR1 MNHEY and CDR2 SMNVEV (reference sequence). V lost 9 bases and J 4 bases, leaving 15 bases between the germline ends. The CDR3 length is 13 residues. This sequence joins TRBV27 and TRBJ1-1; D ambiguous. The clonotype comes from a human donor with acute COVID-19. The donor label of this sample is uncertain. The sample taken for sequencing was PBMCs or T cells enriched from blood (not recorded which). The CDR3 protein is CASGLVGSTEAFF. The CDR3 DNA reads as TGTGCCAGTGGACTAGTGGGGAGCACTGAAGCTTTCTTT.